The 25 T cell receptor beta chains reported below all come from one sample, sequenced in a study of blood T cells in healthy people across ages (dated by TCRdb to about 2015). The receptor library was made with 5' RACE. TCRdb shows the sequencer as Illumina HiSeq 2500. A second about 6 to 11 cycle PCR used a sample-barcoded 5' primer and a J-beta primer mix. TCRdb trimmed the raw reads at Q25, called clones with MiXCR and kept productive beta chains. Entries are consolidated by CDR3 protein sequence, retaining the most common genes and DNA. In this sample the table shows over a million distinct CDR3 sequences, around 43% of which occur a single time. Together, the top ten hold over 15% of the sample. The specimen sequenced was blood. The receptors shown here come from a woman aged 55-70 years in good health.

CDR3 DNA sequence: TGTGCCAGCAGCCGATTGGGCCCGGCACACAATGAGCAGTACTTC. Translated, it gives CASSRLGPAHNEQYF. The genes are TRBV4-2 and TRBJ2-1; D unclear. The J call is in doubt because the DNA end fits TRBJ2-7 better. Germline V gene data show CDR1 as LGHNA and CDR2 as YNFKEQ. The CDR3 loop spans 15 amino acids.

The rearrangement links TRBV19 to TRBJ1-1, with no clear D. The CDR3 has 15 amino acids. Trimming cost V 6 bases and J 0 bases, with 14 bases left between them. The V gene's germline CDR1 is LNHDA and CDR2 SQIVND (reference sequence). CDR3 sequence (DNA): TGTGCCAGTAGGCAAGCCCACAGTATGAACACTGAAGCTTTCTTT. It yields the protein CASRQAHSMNTEAFF.

The chain links TRBV29-1 to TRBJ2-7; D not certain. Trimming took 2 bases from V and 2 from J, leaving 7 bases between them. The CDR3 sequence is 12 residues long. The germline V gene encodes CDR1 SQVTM and CDR2 ANQGSEA. CDR3 residues: CSVELNPYEQYF. CDR3 DNA sequence: TGCAGCGTTGAATTAAACCCCTACGAGCAGTACTTC.

The rearrangement links TRBV14 to TRBJ2-1; 10 positions match TRBD2. This CDR3 is built from 15 residues. The J segment lost 7 bases and the V segment lost 0 bases, leaving 3 bases of the junction unmatched. Germline assignment: CDR1 SGHDN and CDR2 FVKESK. The DNA for the CDR3 is TGTGCCAGCAGCCAAGATAGGGGACTAGCGAATGAGCAGTTCTTC. This encodes CASSQDRGLANEQFF.

The chain carries TRBV27 and TRBJ1-2, with D hard to call. Germline V gene sequence: CDR1 MNHEY, CDR2 SMNVEV (reference sequence). V lost 4 bases to trimming and J lost 9 bases, with 15 bases between them. The CDR3 has 13 amino acids. CDR3 sequence: CASSSALGFRYTF. Here the CDR3 DNA reads TGTGCCAGCAGTTCCGCCCTGGGTTTTCGCTACACCTTC.

This clonotype was seen more than once but under ten times. J is TRBJ2-3 and V is TRBV5-1; tentative D call: TRBD2 (6 bases). Germline CDR1 is SGHRS and CDR2 is YFSETQ. This CDR3 has 15 residues. With 3 bases removed from V and 6 bases from J, the gap between germline ends came to 17 bases. CDR3 sequence: CASSSLGGVGDTQYF. Here the CDR3 DNA reads TGCGCCAGCAGCTCCCTGGGGGGAGTCGGGGATACGCAGTATTTT.

The chain employs TRBV20-1 and TRBJ2-1; 11 positions agree with TRBD1. With V trimmed by 6 bases and J by 9 bases, 10 bases remained unmatched. This CDR3 has 14 residues. Germline V gives CDR1 DFQATT, CDR2 SNEGSKA (reference sequence). CDR3: CSAEPGQGGLEQFF. CDR3 coding DNA: TGCAGTGCCGAACCGGGACAGGGGGGTCTTGAGCAGTTCTTC.

The genes are TRBV20-1 and TRBJ2-5; D not resolved. In germline, CDR1 is DFQATT, CDR2 SNEGSKA (reference sequence). The CDR3 is made up of 12 amino acids. Trimming left V 3 bases short and J 5 bases short, with 10 bases between. The CDR3 protein is CSARAYRETQYF. CDR3 nucleotide sequence: TGCAGTGCTAGGGCGTACCGGGAGACCCAGTACTTC.

This clonotype was observed a handful of times. The rearrangement links TRBV7-2 to TRBJ1-2; D remains unclear. The CDR3 has 13 residues. V lost 5 bases to trimming and J lost 6 bases, with 13 bases between them. Germline CDR1 SGHTA, CDR2 FQGNSA. The CDR3 protein is CASSLPSRDGYTF. CDR3 coding DNA: TGTGCCAGCAGCCTACCCTCTCGAGATGGCTACACCTTC.

In its sample, this clonotype was seen many times. The rearrangement links TRBV29-1 to TRBJ1-1; 8 nucleotides line up with TRBD1. J lost 1 base, V lost 1 base, and 11 bases had no gene match. Germline V gene lookup returns CDR1 SQVTM and CDR2 ANQGSEA. The CDR3 sequence is 17 residues long. CDR3: CSVEVQGVGKSNTEAFF. The CDR3 DNA sequence: TGCAGCGTTGAAGTACAGGGGGTCGGGAAATCGAACACTGAAGCTTTCTTT.

The V gene is TRBV7-2, the J gene TRBJ2-7; tentatively, D is TRBD2 (6 bases). CDR3 size: 16 residues. V was pared by 1 base and J by 2 bases, with 15 bases between. Germline V gene sequence: CDR1 SGHTA, CDR2 FQGNSA. This chain's CDR3 is CASSLGSIAVPYEQYF. The CDR3 DNA follows: TGTGCCAGCAGCTTAGGGTCTATAGCGGTCCCCTACGAGCAGTACTTC.

V and J are TRBV5-1 and TRBJ2-4, with 10 bases aligning to TRBD2. The J call may be mistaken, given a closer DNA end match to TRBJ2-7. This CDR3 spans 14 amino acids. Germline V CDR1 and CDR2: SGHRS, YFSETQ. Here the CDR3 DNA reads TGCGCCAGCACCTGGACTAGCGGACCCTACGAGCAGTACTTC. Translating gives CASTWTSGPYEQYF.

The chain employs TRBV2 and TRBJ1-5; the D gene is possibly TRBD1 (5 bases). Between the trimmed V and J ends, which lost 4 bases and 5 bases, there was a span of 9 bases. The CDR3 is made up of 13 amino acids. The germline V gene encodes CDR1 SNHLY and CDR2 FYNNEI. This chain's CDR3 is CASSVGEDQPQHF. The CDR3 nucleotides are TGTGCCAGCAGTGTAGGGGAGGATCAGCCCCAGCATTTT.

This clonotype has more than one count but fewer than ten. The CDR3 nucleotides are TGTGCCAGCAGTTACGGGACAGGGCACGGGAGTTACGAGCAGTACTTC. Translated, it gives CASSYGTGHGSYEQYF. The V call is TRBV7-9, the J call TRBJ2-7, with 9 bases matching TRBD1. Germline V gene data show CDR1 as SEHNR and CDR2 as FQNEAQ (reference sequence). The junction had 13 bases not matched to a gene; V was cut back by 6 bases and J by 4 bases. The CDR3 extends over 16 amino acids.

This clonotype was seen more than once but under ten times. The V call is TRBV9, the J call TRBJ2-5; 8 bases agree with TRBD1. The germline V gene has CDR1 SGDLS and CDR2 YYNGEE. This CDR3 spans 16 amino acids. Losses at the gene ends were 3 bases for V and 3 bases for J; bases not matched to a gene: 10. As DNA, the CDR3 is TGTGCCAGCAGCGCTCCCGGGCAGGGGGCTGAAGAGACCCAGTACTTC. The encoded protein is CASSAPGQGAEETQYF.

The genes are TRBV9 and TRBJ2-7, with 7 bases that match TRBD2. Germline trimming cut 0 bases from V and 7 bases from J; bases unmatched to any gene: 10. The CDR3 runs to 15 residues. The germline CDR1 and CDR2 sequences are SGDLS and YYNGEE. This CDR3 reads CASSVGLATHTEQYF. The CDR3 nucleotides are TGTGCCAGCAGCGTAGGACTAGCAACCCACACTGAGCAGTACTTC.

The chain is built from TRBV20-1 and TRBJ2-7; the D gene is possibly TRBD1 (6 bases). Trimming cost V 4 bases and J 3 bases, with 13 bases left between them. Germline V gives CDR1 DFQATT, CDR2 SNEGSKA (reference sequence). The CDR3 consists of 13 residues. The CDR3: CSAKTGLIYEQYF. Written as DNA, the CDR3 is TGCAGTGCTAAGACAGGCCTGATCTACGAGCAGTACTTC.

J is TRBJ2-2 and V is TRBV6-5; D remains ambiguous. Germline V CDR1 and CDR2: MNHEY, SVGAGI. V lost 6 bases and J 6 bases, leaving 8 bases between the germline ends. The CDR3 spans 12 residues. The CDR3 DNA sequence: TGTGCCAGCAGAGGTGGCTCCGGGGAGCTGTTTTTT. This codes for CASRGGSGELFF.

As regards this clonotype: With a much larger clone just one base away, this may be a read error. J is TRBJ2-6 and V is TRBV4-1; D gene unclear. The germline V and J ends were trimmed by 4 bases and 2 bases, with 15 bases remaining between them. CDR1 MGHRA and CDR2 YSYEKL come from the germline V gene. The length of the CDR3 is 17 residues. The CDR3 sequence is CASSPYSSRTGANVLTF. In nucleotides, the CDR3 is TGCGCCAGCAGCCCCTATTCGTCAAGGACTGGGGCCAACGTCCTGACTTTC.

V usage is TRBV30 and J usage is TRBJ1-1; no clear D gene. The CDR3 is made up of 14 amino acids. Germline V gives CDR1 GTSNPN, CDR2 SVGIG (reference sequence). V was clipped by 0 bases and J by 0 bases, with 8 bases between them. The CDR3 protein is CAWSVDTMNTEAFF. CDR3 coding DNA: TGTGCCTGGAGTGTAGATACCATGAACACTGAAGCTTTCTTT.

This clonotype has a handful of counts. The chain employs TRBV7-2 and TRBJ1-2; tentative D call: TRBD1 (5 bases). This CDR3 comprises 14 residues. V shed 4 bases and J shed 8 bases, with 17 bases lying between them. Germline V lookup: CDR1 SGHTA, CDR2 FQGNSA. The CDR3 is CASSSGTDPYGYTF. CDR3 bases: TGTGCCAGCAGCTCCGGGACGGACCCTTACGGCTACACCTTC.

The chain employs TRBV11-2 and TRBJ2-5; 10 bases fit TRBD2. The junction had 2 bases not matched to a gene; V was cut back by 5 bases and J by 2 bases. Germline values: CDR1 SGHAT, CDR2 FQNNGV. The CDR3 is 14 residues long. CDR3 protein: CASSKLAGQETQYF. The CDR3 DNA reads as TGTGCCAGCAGCAAACTAGCGGGACAAGAGACCCAGTACTTC.

J is TRBJ2-4 and V is TRBV27, with TRBD2 matching 15 bases. The V segment lost 6 bases and the J segment 13 bases; nucleotides outside the gene matches: 10. This CDR3 comprises 15 residues. The germline CDR1 and CDR2 sequences are MNHEY and SMNVEV (reference sequence). The CDR3 protein is CASSPEGLAGGGQYF. CDR3 DNA: TGTGCCAGCAGCCCAGAGGGACTAGCGGGAGGCGGGCAGTACTTC.

This chain joins TRBV20-1 and TRBJ2-1; 9 bases are a match to TRBD2. Germline V gene data show CDR1 as DFQATT and CDR2 as SNEGSKA (reference sequence). Trimming cost V 5 bases and J 8 bases; bases outside gene matches: 13. CDR3 length: 15 residues. CDR3 DNA: TGCAGTGCTCCAGGGGATCGCGGGAGGGCCTATGAGCAGTTCTTC. Its translation is CSAPGDRGRAYEQFF.

This clonotype was seen ten or more times. The chain combines TRBV29-1 with TRBJ2-7, with 8 positions matching TRBD2. Germline V gene lookup returns CDR1 SQVTM and CDR2 ANQGSEA. V gave up 5 bases and J gave up 2 bases; unmatched junction bases: 5. The CDR3 spans 13 residues. The CDR3 reads CSVTSGVTYEQYF. CDR3 DNA sequence: TGCAGCGTTACTAGCGGAGTGACCTACGAGCAGTACTTC.